The present T cell receptor beta chain was sequenced within a study of blood T cell repertoires in COVID-19 (TCRdb year 2020). The study in broad terms: Samples covering the acute and convalescent phases of COVID-19 were provided by collaborators in the United States, Italy and Spain. The material from the prospective study consisted of cDNA or gDNA derived from T cells, B-cell-depleted T cells, or PBMCs. Subjects who had been exposed to COVID-19, were actively infected with it, or had recovered from it provided the deeply sampled blood TCRbeta repertoires that made up the dataset. The repertoires were made available in a free public database intended to serve as a resource for research on the immune response to SARS-CoV-2. The samples were drawn from two sources: the first 160 participants of the ongoing ImmuneRACE study, and approximately 1,300 subjects contributed by 6 global collaborators. Sample metadata almost always included a de-identified subject ID, COVID-19 status, age in years and sex. Where HLA class I and class II types were available, the types were taken from metadata supplied by the sample provider, not from assay-based typing.

Collaborating institutions collected whole blood in K2EDTA tubes following their own protocols. Collaborator samples were shipped for TCRbeta analysis as frozen whole blood, isolated PBMCs, or DNA extracted from either sample type. In regard to this clone: Which antigen it targets is not known. No per-base quality is available; no much larger clone lies one base away.

A distance of 6 bases separates the germline ends of V and J, which lose 1 base and 0 bases respectively. The germline V gene supplies CDR1 SGHTA and CDR2 FQGNSA. The CDR3 sequence holds 15 residues, the cysteine and phenylalanine included. Only the CDR3 region is kept as DNA, spanning 45 bases read in frame from base 1. The immunoSEQ Assay, a bias-controlled multiplex PCR, was used to amplify TCRbeta CDR3 regions from genomic DNA. The published analysis was carried out like this. Within the assay, amplification of reference gene primers was used to estimate how many nucleated cells each sample contained. To quantify the absolute abundance of each unique TCRbeta CDR3 rearrangement, sequence reads were collapsed and filtered. For each sample, productive Simpson clonality was calculated by taking the square root of Simpson's diversity index across productive rearrangements. Held by TCRdb, this immuneACCESS table contains in-frame sequences only and omits some clones. Under half of the omission traces to an unresolved V gene where checked; the cause of the rest is unknown. V and J calls and clone size are given by that table; D and trimming were obtained from the DNA. The sample yields under 30,000 clones; around 87% were counted once. The ten largest account for 9.5% to 15% of the sample.

Results the study describes overall, beyond this receptor: Clinical and demographic metadata were provided uncurated, with the amount varying by source and participant.

The TCR was taken from a human donor in a cohort sampled during active COVID-19. The donor label of this sample is uncertain. The sequenced sample was peripheral blood. The chain employs TRBV7-2 and TRBJ2-2; the best D guess is TRBD2, with 5 bases matching. The CDR3 here reads CASSLGLTNTGELFF. The DNA sequence is given as TGTGCCAGCAGCTTAGGACTAACGAACACCGGGGAGCTGTTTTTT. Here the CDR3 is joined to the reference TRBV7-2 and TRBJ2-2 genes, and the full variable domain is: GAGVSQSPSNKVTEKGKDVELRCDPISGHTALYWYRQSLGQGLEFLIYFQGNSAPDKSGLPSDRFSAERTGGSVSTLTIQRTQQEDSAVYLCASSLGLTNTGELFFGEGSRLTVL.